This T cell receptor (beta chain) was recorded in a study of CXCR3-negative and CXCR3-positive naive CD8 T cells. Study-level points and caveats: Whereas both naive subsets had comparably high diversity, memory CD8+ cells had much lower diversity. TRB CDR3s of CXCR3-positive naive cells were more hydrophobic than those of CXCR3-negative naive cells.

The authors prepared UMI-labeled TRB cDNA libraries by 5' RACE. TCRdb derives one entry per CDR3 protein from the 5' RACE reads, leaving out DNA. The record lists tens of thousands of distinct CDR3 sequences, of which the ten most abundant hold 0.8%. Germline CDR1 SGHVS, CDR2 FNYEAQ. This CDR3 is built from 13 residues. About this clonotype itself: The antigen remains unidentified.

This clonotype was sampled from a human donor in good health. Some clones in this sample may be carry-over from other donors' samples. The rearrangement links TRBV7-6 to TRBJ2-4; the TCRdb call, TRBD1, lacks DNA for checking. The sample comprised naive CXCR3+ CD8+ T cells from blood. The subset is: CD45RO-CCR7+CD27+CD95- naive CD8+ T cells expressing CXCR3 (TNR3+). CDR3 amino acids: CASSLAPGQGWYF.